This entry lists 30 T cell receptor beta chains sequenced from one sample in a study of T cell responses to AZD1222 COVID-19 vaccine. Libraries were prepared by immunoSEQ multiplex PCR; TCRdb keeps only in-frame clonotypes and omits some of them. This table holds 130,000 or so clones, approximately 90% found once. The sequences come from peripheral blood, collected 28 days after the second AZD1222 dose. The source is an adult who received the AZD1222 COVID-19 vaccine.

This CDR3 reads CASTSQDSYGYTF. CDR3 in DNA: TGTGCCAGCACCTCCCAGGACAGTTATGGCTACACCTTC. The J gene is TRBJ1-2, the V gene TRBV12-3 or TRBV12-4, with a possible D match to TRBD1 (6 bases). This CDR3 has 13 amino acids. The germline V and J ends were trimmed by 7 bases and 5 bases, with 14 bases remaining between them.

The V call is TRBV7-2, the J call TRBJ1-2; 10 nucleotides align to TRBD1. Trimming removed 5 bases from V and 7 bases from J; junction bases left unmatched: 7. CDR1 SGHTA and CDR2 FQGNSA come from the germline V gene. CDR3 length equals 14 residues. This CDR3 is CASSPSGTGVGYTF. The CDR3 nucleotides read TGTGCCAGCAGCCCGTCCGGGACAGGGGTTGGCTACACCTTC.

The chain is built from TRBV5-1 and TRBJ1-3; the D gene is possibly TRBD1 (6 bases). Trimming removed 0 bases from V and 0 bases from J, with 13 bases in between. This CDR3 region has 17 residues. Germline CDR1 SGHRS, CDR2 YFSETQ. CDR3 in DNA: TGCGCCAGCAGCTTGGTGGCCGGGACAATCTCTGGAAACACCATATATTTT. Amino acids: CASSLVAGTISGNTIYF.

This clone came up a few times. V and J are TRBV3-1 (or the pseudogene TRBV3-2) and TRBJ2-7; D may be TRBD1 (6 bases). The germline V gene encodes CDR1 LGHDT and CDR2 YNNKEL (reference sequence). CDR3 length equals 12 residues. Trimming removed 8 bases from V and 2 bases from J, with 10 bases in between. CDR3 nucleotides: TGTGCCAGCGGACAGACAGCCTACGAGCAGTACTTC. This sequence encodes CASGQTAYEQYF.

This sequence joins TRBV7-9 and TRBJ1-1; D remains ambiguous. The CDR3 totals 13 residues. Germline V gene sequence: CDR1 SEHNR, CDR2 FQNEAQ (reference sequence). V was cut by 2 bases and J by 5 bases, with 9 bases left in between. The CDR3 sequence: CASSLSGGTEAFF. The CDR3 DNA reads as TGTGCCAGCAGCTTAAGTGGAGGGACTGAAGCTTTCTTT.

The chain has TRBV5-1 and TRBJ2-5, with 8 bases lining up with TRBD1. V lost 3 bases, J lost 4 bases, and 2 bases stayed unmatched. Per the germline V gene, CDR1 is SGHRS and CDR2 is YFSETQ. This CDR3 has 13 residues. The CDR3 bases are TGCGCCAGCAGCTCAGGGACAGGAGAGACCCAGTACTTC. Protein sequence: CASSSGTGETQYF.

This chain links TRBV15 with TRBJ2-1; 7 positions agree with TRBD2. The junction had 3 bases not matched to a gene; V was cut back by 1 base and J by 3 bases. The CDR3 runs to 15 residues. The germline V gene has CDR1 LNHNV and CDR2 YYDKDF (reference sequence). CDR3 in amino acids: CATSRGGGNYNEQFF. The CDR3 DNA sequence: TGTGCCACCAGCAGAGGGGGGGGAAACTACAATGAGCAGTTCTTC.

The J gene is TRBJ2-1, the V gene TRBV12-3 or TRBV12-4; 8 positions agree with TRBD2. Trimming removed 2 bases from V and 13 bases from J; junction bases left unmatched: 4. The CDR3 consists of 12 residues. CDR3 loop: CASSLSGRGQFF. As DNA, the CDR3 is TGTGCCAGCAGTTTATCCGGGAGGGGTCAGTTCTTC.

CDR3 bases: TGTGCCAGCAGCTTAGCTTCTAGGGGATCCTACGAGCAGTACTTC. Its translation: CASSLASRGSYEQYF. This rearrangement joins TRBV7-9 to TRBJ2-7; D is possibly TRBD1 (5 bases). The CDR3 runs to 15 residues. Trimming removed 0 bases from V and 1 base from J, with 10 bases in between. The V gene's germline CDR1 is SEHNR and CDR2 FQNEAQ (reference sequence).

The rearrangement uses TRBV5-1 and TRBJ2-7; D may be TRBD2 (6 bases). CDR1 SGHRS and CDR2 YFSETQ come from the germline V gene. The CDR3 totals 14 residues. V was cut by 3 bases and J by 2 bases, with 12 bases left in between. CDR3 residues: CASSWDGGAYEQYF. The CDR3 DNA is TGCGCCAGCAGCTGGGACGGAGGGGCCTACGAGCAGTACTTC.

This clone showed up just once. The chain employs TRBV18 and TRBJ1-5; TRBD1 might be the D (5 bases). The V end was cut by 0 bases, the J end by 1 base, with 22 bases between. The CDR3 runs to 20 residues. Germline V lookup: CDR1 KGHSH, CDR2 LQKENI. In DNA form, the CDR3 reads TGTGCCAGCTCACCACCCGCCGCAGGGCGGATTTTGGGAAGCAATCAGCCCCAGCATTTT. Residues: CASSPPAAGRILGSNQPQHF.

The chain employs TRBV7-2 and TRBJ2-3; a weak D match, TRBD1 (5 bases). This CDR3 has 14 residues. CDR1 and CDR2 (germline): SGHTA, FQGNSA. V was pared by 8 bases and J by 4 bases, with 16 bases between. The CDR3 sequence: CASGPQQEPDTQYF. The CDR3 DNA reads as TGTGCCAGCGGGCCTCAACAGGAGCCAGATACGCAGTATTTT.

This CDR3 is CASSFSYNSPLHF. In DNA, the CDR3 is TGTGCCAGCAGCTTTTCGTATAATTCACCCCTCCACTTT. The genes are TRBV11-2 and TRBJ1-6; D gene unclear. The CDR3 runs to 13 residues. In germline, CDR1 is SGHAT, CDR2 FQNNGV. V was clipped by 3 bases and J by 4 bases, with 4 bases between them.

The chain employs TRBV5-1 and TRBJ2-1; TRBD1 agrees at 7 bases. Per germline, CDR1 SGHRS and CDR2 YFSETQ. The J segment lost 5 bases and the V segment lost 2 bases, leaving 4 bases of the junction unmatched. There are 14 residues in the CDR3. The chain's CDR3 is CASSFGDRNNEQFF. CDR3 nucleotides: TGCGCCAGCAGCTTCGGGGACAGAAACAATGAGCAGTTCTTC.

The V gene is TRBV28, the J gene TRBJ1-4; the D is unclear. Germline assignment: CDR1 MDHEN and CDR2 SYDVKM. V was shortened by 2 bases and J by 0 bases, with 4 bases between the two germline ends. This CDR3 has 14 amino acids. CDR3 region: CASSLGATNEKLFF. Here the CDR3 DNA reads TGTGCCAGCAGTTTAGGAGCAACTAATGAAAAACTGTTTTTT.

The chain joins TRBV7-3 to TRBJ2-2, with D unresolved. Germline V CDR1 and CDR2: SGHTA, FQGTGA. V was cut by 2 bases and J by 0 bases, with 4 bases left in between. CDR3 length: 14 amino acids. This CDR3 reads CASSLLTNTGELFF. In DNA, the CDR3 is TGTGCCAGCAGCTTATTAACGAACACCGGGGAGCTGTTTTTT.

The chain joins TRBV5-1 to TRBJ2-3; tentatively, D is TRBD2 (7 bases). V lost 4 bases, J lost 6 bases, and 18 bases lay in between. The CDR3 sequence is 15 residues long. The germline gives CDR1 SGHRS, CDR2 YFSETQ. The CDR3 DNA reads as TGCGCCAGCAGCCCCCGGGAGGCCCAGGGGGATACGCAGTATTTT. Residues: CASSPREAQGDTQYF.

The genes are TRBV4-3 and TRBJ1-4; 8 positions match TRBD1. Germline values: CDR1 LGHNA, CDR2 YSLEER. With 3 bases clipped from V and 5 bases from J, the junction kept 8 bases outside the gene matches. CDR3 length: 16 amino acids. The CDR3 nucleotides are TGCGCCAGCAGCCAGGGGACGACAGGGGTAAATGAAAAACTGTTTTTT. Translation gives CASSQGTTGVNEKLFF.

V and J are TRBV2 and TRBJ1-6, with TRBD1 matching over 10 bases. This CDR3 has 14 residues. With 3 bases clipped from V and 9 bases from J, the junction kept 2 bases outside the gene matches. The germline V gene encodes CDR1 SNHLY and CDR2 FYNNEI. The chain's CDR3 is CASSETGGGSPLHF. DNA of the CDR3: TGTGCCAGCAGTGAGACAGGGGGCGGTTCACCCCTCCACTTT.

The chain recombines TRBV5-1 with TRBJ2-1, with TRBD2 identical over 9 bases. Germline V gives CDR1 SGHRS, CDR2 YFSETQ. CDR3 length: 16 residues. V lost 0 bases, J lost 6 bases, and 7 bases stayed unmatched. In DNA form, the CDR3 reads TGCGCCAGCAGCTTGGGCCCCGGGACTAGCTCCAATGAGCAGTTCTTC. Amino acid sequence: CASSLGPGTSSNEQFF. Full variable domain (rest looked up from reference TRBV5-1 and TRBJ2-1): KAGVTQTPRYLIKTRGQQVTLSCSPISGHRSVSWYQQTPGQGLQFLFEYFSETQRNKGNFPGRFSGRQFSNSRSEMNVSTLELGDSALYLCASSLGPGTSSNEQFFGPGTRLTVL.

The gene calls are TRBV6-2 or TRBV6-3 and TRBJ1-5; D is undetermined. CDR1 MNHEY and CDR2 SVGEGT come from the germline V gene. V gave up 2 bases and J gave up 4 bases, with 6 bases separating them. The CDR3 is 13 amino acids. In DNA, the CDR3 is TGTGCCAGCAGTTACGTGGGAAATCAGCCCCAGCATTTT. As protein: CASSYVGNQPQHF.

The CDR3 sequence: CASSLGGLTYNEQFF. The CDR3 DNA reads TGTGCCAGCAGCTTAGGAGGTCTGACCTACAATGAGCAGTTCTTC. The V call is TRBV11-3, the J call TRBJ2-1, with D hard to call. This CDR3 region has 15 residues. V lost 1 base, J lost 2 bases, and 9 bases lay in between. Per the germline V gene, CDR1 is SGHNT and CDR2 is YENEEA.

The chain uses TRBV28 and TRBJ1-1, with no clear D. This CDR3 is built from 13 residues. Germline V lookup: CDR1 MDHEN, CDR2 SYDVKM. Trimming removed 8 bases from V and 1 base from J, with 11 bases in between. CDR3 nucleotides: TGTGCCAGCGGTCGCTCCGAGAACACTGAAGCTTTCTTT. It is translated as CASGRSENTEAFF.

V gene TRBV7-2 combines with J gene TRBJ2-5; D possibly corresponds to TRBD1 (6 bases). The CDR3 extends over 15 amino acids. Trimming removed 5 bases from V and 7 bases from J, with 20 bases in between. CDR1 and CDR2 (germline): SGHTA, FQGNSA. CDR3 amino acids: CASSDRTVAGGTQYF. As DNA, the CDR3 is TGTGCCAGCAGCGACCGGACAGTCGCGGGTGGGACCCAGTACTTC.

The chain links TRBV19 to TRBJ1-1, with D possibly being TRBD1 (5 bases). The CDR3 runs 15 residues. Germline assignment: CDR1 LNHDA and CDR2 SQIVND (reference sequence). V shed 2 bases and J shed 4 bases, with 14 bases lying between them. CDR3 in DNA: TGTGCCAGTAGTATAAGTTCAGGGCGGATCACTGAAGCTTTCTTT. It translates to CASSISSGRITEAFF.

CDR3 in amino acids: CSASSGGGYTF. CDR3 bases: TGCAGTGCTAGCTCGGGGGGTGGCTACACCTTC. V is TRBV20-1 and J is TRBJ1-2; TRBD1 might be the D (5 bases). The CDR3 is 11 amino acids. Between the trimmed V and J ends, which lost 3 bases and 7 bases, there was a span of 9 bases. Per the germline V gene, CDR1 is DFQATT and CDR2 is SNEGSKA (reference sequence).

This clone was seen once. The J gene is TRBJ1-6, the V gene TRBV2; no definite D call. Deletions cut 6 bases from V and 0 bases from J, with 6 bases between. CDR1 is SNHLY, CDR2 FYNNEI, per germline. The CDR3 totals 14 residues. The CDR3 reads CASRRISYNSPLHF. CDR3 nucleotides: TGTGCCAGCAGGCGGATCTCCTATAATTCACCCCTCCACTTT.

The V gene is TRBV4-2, the J gene TRBJ1-5; no clear D gene. V lost 1 base to trimming and J lost 0 bases, with 7 bases between them. CDR3 size: 15 residues. Germline-derived CDR1 and CDR2 are LGHNA and YNFKEQ. DNA for the CDR3: TGTGCCAGCAGCCAAGGATTGGGTAGCAATCAGCCCCAGCATTTT. Translating it yields CASSQGLGSNQPQHF.

The chain links TRBV9 to TRBJ1-3; D is ambiguous. Germline V gene data show CDR1 as SGDLS and CDR2 as YYNGEE. The CDR3 is made up of 13 amino acids. Between the trimmed V and J ends, which lost 3 bases and 0 bases, there was a span of 4 bases. The CDR3 coding sequence is TGTGCCAGCAGCGCCGACTCTGGAAACACCATATATTTT. Translating gives CASSADSGNTIYF. The entire variable domain, with the rest obtained from reference TRBV9 and TRBJ1-3, is as follows: DSGVTQTPKHLITATGQRVTLRCSPRSGDLSVYWYQQSLDQGLQFLIQYYNGEERAKGNILERFSAQQFPDLHSELNLSSLELGDSALYFCASSADSGNTIYFGEGSWLTVV.

V usage is TRBV27 and J usage is TRBJ1-2; possible D gene TRBD1, 5 bases. V gave up 1 base and J gave up 1 base, with 10 bases separating them. The germline CDR1 and CDR2 sequences are MNHEY and SMNVEV (reference sequence). The CDR3 extends over 15 amino acids. DNA of the CDR3: TGTGCCAGCAGTTTATTAGGGCAGGGTAACTATGGCTACACCTTC. This codes for CASSLLGQGNYGYTF.